Listed below are T cell receptor beta chains from one sample, sequenced in a study of T cells in tumors after PD-1 blockade. Clones were sequenced by immunoSEQ multiplex PCR, and TCRdb holds only the in-frame ones, with some missing. The top ten hold 12% of the sample, which has roughly 25,000 clones, nearly 85% seen once. The specimen comprised PBMCs, sampled after anti-PD-1 treatment. The receptors originated from a human donor with basal cell carcinoma. CDR3s include the opening cysteine and the closing phenylalanine or tryptophan. D genes are given only for firm matches. Clone size is given for some rows only: seen once, a few or many times, or a class if the clone is expanded.

CDR3 protein	CDR3 DNA	V gene	J gene	D gene	clone size
CATEEATRSETQYF	TGTGCCACCGAAGAGGCAACCAGGTCGGAGACCCAGTACTTC	TRBV3-1/TRBV3-2	TRBJ2-5	-	-
CATQGGTYEQYF	TGTGCCACCCAGGGGGGTACCTACGAGCAGTACTTC	TRBV6-5	TRBJ2-7	-	-
CACRESGARGTEAFF	TGTGCCTGCCGAGAATCGGGGGCGCGGGGCACTGAAGCTTTCTTT	TRBV30	TRBJ1-1	-	once
CASSQKGGAEEKLFF	TGTGCCAGCAGCCAGAAGGGGGGCGCTGAAGAAAAACTGTTTTTT	TRBV14	TRBJ1-4	-	-
CASTPGGPTEAFF	TGCGCCAGTACGCCAGGGGGACCTACTGAAGCTTTCTTT	TRBV5-1	TRBJ1-1	TRBD1	-
CASNDPTSNSPLHF	TGTGCCAGCAACGATCCTACAAGTAATTCACCCCTCCACTTT	TRBV2	TRBJ1-6	-	-
CASSVGSGTGDTQYF	TGTGCCAGCAGCGTAGGTTCAGGAACGGGAGATACGCAGTATTTT	TRBV9	TRBJ2-3	-	-
CASSGGTGNGYTF	TGCGCCAGCAGCGGGGGGACAGGGAATGGCTACACCTTC	TRBV5-1	TRBJ1-2	TRBD1	-
CASSLAGTGVDEQYF	TGCGCCAGCAGCTTGGCCGGGACAGGGGTCGACGAGCAGTACTTC	TRBV5-1	TRBJ2-7	TRBD1	-
CAWSTGTSWNTEAFF	TGTGCCTGGAGTACGGGGACTAGTTGGAACACTGAAGCTTTCTTT	TRBV30	TRBJ1-1	-	-
CASSRRLGGYTF	TGTGCCAGCAGCCGCCGACTGGGAGGCTACACCTTC	TRBV2	TRBJ1-2	-	-
CASSLMRTDTQYF	TGTGCCAGCAGCTTAATGCGCACAGATACGCAGTATTTT	TRBV7-2	TRBJ2-3	-	few
CASSLVQDSFYEQYF	TGTGCCAGCAGCTTAGTCCAGGACAGCTTCTACGAGCAGTACTTC	TRBV7-8	TRBJ2-7	-	-
CASSATDNTEAFF	TGCGCCAGCAGCGCGACAGATAACACTGAAGCTTTCTTT	TRBV4-1	TRBJ1-1	-	few
CASSLGGSSGYTF	TGTGCCAGCAGCTTAGGAGGGTCTAGCGGCTACACCTTC	TRBV7-9	TRBJ1-2	-	-
CASSLRTRANEQFF	TGTGCCAGTAGTTTACGGACCCGGGCCAATGAGCAGTTCTTC	TRBV19	TRBJ2-1	-	-
CASSLFEQGSSGANVLTF	TGCGCCAGCAGCTTGTTTGAACAGGGGAGTTCTGGGGCCAACGTCCTGACTTTC	TRBV5-1	TRBJ2-6	TRBD1	-
CASRRQGAAGEKLFF	TGTGCCAGCAGGCGACAGGGGGCGGCGGGTGAAAAACTGTTTTTT	TRBV2	TRBJ1-4	TRBD1	-
CASSLASGGTDTQYF	TGTGCCAGCAGTTTGGCTAGCGGGGGCACAGATACGCAGTATTTT	TRBV27	TRBJ2-3	TRBD2	few